This T cell receptor beta chain was retrieved from a study of shared T cell receptors in the human thymus. V shed 5 bases, J shed 3 bases, and the junction held 13 bases outside the gene matches. This CDR3 has 17 residues. Germline-derived CDR1 and CDR2 are SGDLS and YYNGEE. Sequencing used immunoSEQ multiplex PCR; TCRdb keeps in-frame clones, though not all of them. The sample lists hundreds of thousands of clones; roughly 86% were seen once. These data were likewise used in another study, on human thymus T cells.

Specimen: thymocytes. The chain recombines TRBV9 with TRBJ1-2; 10 bases are a match to TRBD1. This sequence was found in a boy younger than two with a congenital heart defect. CDR3 bases: TGTGCCAGCAGTGGGTTTGCTGGACAGGGGGAAGACTATGGCTACACCTTC. Encoded protein: CASSGFAGQGEDYGYTF.